The subject of this entry is one T cell receptor (beta chain). This clone has only one observation. Its target antigen remains unknown. No much larger clone exists at a distance of one base, and base qualities are not known. This sample was taken from a study of blood T cell repertoires in COVID-19 (TCRdb year 2020). Some background on the complete study: Samples covering the acute and convalescent phases of COVID-19 were provided by collaborators in the United States, Italy and Spain. Where available, HLA class I and class II types were obtained from metadata supplied by the sample provider rather than from assay-based typing. The dataset comprised deeply sampled blood TCRbeta repertoires from subjects exposed to, actively infected with, or recovered from COVID-19. The repertoires were released in a freely available public database meant as a resource for research on the immune response to SARS-CoV-2. Samples were obtained from the ongoing ImmuneRACE study (first 160 participants) and from over 1,000 subjects provided by 6 global collaborators. The sample metadata nearly always contained a de-identified subject ID, COVID-19 status, age in years and sex. The material from the prospective study consisted of cDNA or gDNA derived from T cells, B-cell-depleted T cells, or PBMCs. What the work shows at the level of the full study, not this receptor alone: The amount of clinical and demographic metadata varied by source and participant and was provided uncurated.

TCRbeta CDR3 regions were amplified from genomic DNA using the immunoSEQ Assay, a bias-controlled multiplex PCR. Under the source paper's analysis protocol: The number of nucleated cells in each sample was estimated by amplification of reference gene primers within the assay. Sequence reads were collapsed and filtered to measure the absolute abundance of every unique TCRbeta CDR3 rearrangement. For each sample, productive Simpson clonality was calculated by taking the square root of Simpson's diversity index across productive rearrangements. TCRdb re-hosts the immuneACCESS table, in-frame sequences only. Its copies lack some clones; in the studies checked, an unresolved V gene accounts for under half of them, and the cause for the rest is not known. The V and J calls and the clone size are those of that table, but D and trimming were determined from the DNA. For this sample the table gives around 200,000 clones, of which over 75% were detected only once. 1.9% of the sample comes from the top ten.

Based on the germline V gene, the CDR1 and CDR2 sequences are SNHLY and FYNNEI. From the cysteine up to the phenylalanine, the CDR3 has a length of 13 residues. The CDR3 DNA has 39 bases and is translated from base 1. V trim: 6 bases; J trim: 5 bases; unmatched bases: 6. The collaborating institutions used their own protocols to collect whole blood in K2EDTA tubes. For TCRbeta analysis, collaborators shipped samples as frozen whole blood, isolated PBMCs, or DNA extracted from either of those sample types. This TCR came from a man in his forties with active or convalescent COVID-19. The sample comprised peripheral blood. Recombination joined TRBV2 with TRBJ1-2; TRBD1 fits 7 bases in the junction. The CDR3 reads as follows: CASSITGVYGYTF. The nucleotide sequence reads TGTGCCAGCAGCATAACAGGGGTGTATGGCTACACCTTC.